This passage covers 24 T cell receptor beta chains from one sample sequenced in a study of blood T cell repertoires in COVID-19. Some clones are missing from TCRdb's copy, which holds only in-frame ones; the method was immunoSEQ multiplex PCR. The sample consists of just over 95,000 clones, 70% to 90% of them appearing once. Sequenced material: peripheral blood. The receptor set was obtained from a man aged 55-75 years with acute or convalescent COVID-19.

This sequence joins TRBV10-3 and TRBJ2-3; 9 bases line up with TRBD2. Per the germline V gene, CDR1 is ENHRY and CDR2 is SYGVKD. The CDR3 is made up of 15 amino acids. V shed 6 bases and J 0 bases; nucleotides not matched to a gene: 4. The CDR3 coding sequence is TGTGCCATCAGAGGGACTAGCACTAGCACAGATACGCAGTATTTT. It specifies CAIRGTSTSTDTQYF.

The V and J genes are TRBV5-6 and TRBJ1-2; TRBD1 matches at 7 bases. Trimming took 1 base from V and 3 from J; bases not matched to a gene: 3. This CDR3 spans 14 amino acids. Germline CDR1 and CDR2: SGHDT and YYEEEE. DNA of the CDR3: TGTGCCAGCAGCTTGTTGGGGACAGACTATGGCTACACCTTC. Translated: CASSLLGTDYGYTF.

V gene TRBV27 combines with J gene TRBJ1-5, with D unresolved. The ends were cut back, 5 bases at V and 5 bases at J, with 25 bases in the middle. The CDR3 runs 18 residues. Per germline, CDR1 MNHEY and CDR2 SMNVEV (reference sequence). This CDR3 is CASSPLAGSLARDQPQHF. CDR3 DNA sequence: TGTGCCAGCAGTCCCCTGGCGGGATCGTTGGCACGCGATCAGCCCCAGCATTTT.

The V call is TRBV13, the J call TRBJ1-1, with TRBD1 matching over 7 bases. This CDR3 has 15 residues. Germline CDR1 reads PRHDT; CDR2 reads FYEKMQ (reference sequence). Trimming at V came to 4 bases and at J to 3 bases, leaving 8 bases not matched to a gene. The CDR3 protein is CASSSRTGYYTEAFF. CDR3 sequence (DNA): TGTGCCAGCAGCTCGCGGACAGGATATTACACTGAAGCTTTCTTT.

The gene calls are TRBV9 and TRBJ2-1; 8 bases line up with TRBD2. The germline V gene encodes CDR1 SGDLS and CDR2 YYNGEE. The CDR3 loop spans 17 amino acids. The J segment lost 2 bases and the V segment lost 0 bases, leaving 7 bases of the junction unmatched. The chain's CDR3 is CASSVGMAGGTYNEQFF. CDR3 DNA: TGTGCCAGCAGCGTAGGGATGGCGGGAGGTACCTACAATGAGCAGTTCTTC.

This chain joins TRBV5-1 and TRBJ2-7; D is uncertain. Germline lookup yields CDR1 SGHRS and CDR2 YFSETQ. V was clipped by 4 bases and J by 0 bases, with 14 bases between them. This CDR3 region has 15 residues. For the CDR3, the DNA is TGCGCCAGCAGCACCTCCAGGTCAAGCTCCTACGAGCAGTACTTC. Its translation: CASSTSRSSSYEQYF.

Only one count was recorded for this clone. V usage is TRBV28 and J usage is TRBJ1-6; 8 positions match TRBD1. The CDR3 runs 18 residues. V was pared by 4 bases and J by 5 bases, with 13 bases of the junction left unmatched. CDR1 and CDR2 (germline): MDHEN, SYDVKM. The CDR3 region is CASSSGGAGGLNNSPLHF. CDR3 bases: TGTGCCAGCAGTTCTGGCGGTGCAGGGGGCCTTAATAATTCACCCCTCCACTTT.

In this sample, this clone turned up a few times. Written as DNA, the CDR3 is TGTGCCAGCAGCTTAGCGGTTCTAGCGGGAGGTGAGCAGTTCTTC. Its protein is CASSLAVLAGGEQFF. The V gene is TRBV7-2, the J gene TRBJ2-1; 11 bases line up with TRBD2. V gave up 0 bases and J gave up 9 bases; unmatched junction bases: 4. The CDR3 is made up of 15 amino acids. The germline V gene encodes CDR1 SGHTA and CDR2 FQGNSA.

This rearrangement joins TRBV5-1 to TRBJ1-6; D is possibly TRBD1 (6 bases). Trimming took off 4 bases at V and 7 bases at J, with 18 bases between the two ends. CDR3 length: 16 amino acids. CDR1 and CDR2 from the germline V gene are SGHRS and YFSETQ. CDR3 DNA sequence: TGCGCCAGCAGCCCCCGACGGGACAACTCAAATTCACCCCTCCACTTT. Its translation: CASSPRRDNSNSPLHF.

This chain links TRBV5-1 with TRBJ1-4; D ambiguous. CDR1 and CDR2 from the germline V gene are SGHRS and YFSETQ. This CDR3 has 16 amino acids. V shed 5 bases and J shed 1 base, with 15 bases lying between them. In DNA, the CDR3 is TGCGCCAGCAGTTTGTTCTCGGGTGGAACTAATGAAAAACTGTTTTTT. It codes for CASSLFSGGTNEKLFF. The full variable domain, with the rest looked up from reference TRBV5-1 and TRBJ1-4, is KAGVTQTPRYLIKTRGQQVTLSCSPISGHRSVSWYQQTPGQGLQFLFEYFSETQRNKGNFPGRFSGRQFSNSRSEMNVSTLELGDSALYLCASSLFSGGTNEKLFFGSGTQLSVL.

The V and J genes are TRBV15 and TRBJ2-6; 7 bases line up with TRBD2. The ends lost 5 bases at V and 0 bases at J; junction bases unmatched: 10. Germline V gives CDR1 LNHNV, CDR2 YYDKDF (reference sequence). This CDR3 comprises 18 residues. Here the CDR3 DNA reads TGTGCCACCAGCGGACTAGGCGAAGGGGACTCTGGGGCCAACGTCCTGACTTTC. Its translation is CATSGLGEGDSGANVLTF.

The chain links TRBV7-2 to TRBJ2-5, with D possibly TRBD1 on 5 matching bases. Germline V gene data show CDR1 as SGHTA and CDR2 as FQGNSA. Trimming stripped 2 bases from V and 4 bases from J, with 14 bases between. The CDR3 runs 15 residues. CDR3 residues: CASSLHNGAGETQYF. The CDR3, as DNA: TGTGCCAGCAGCTTACACAATGGGGCCGGAGAGACCCAGTACTTC.

This sequence joins TRBV27 and TRBJ1-2, with a tentative D call TRBD1 (6 bases). Trimming pared 9 bases from V and 5 bases from J, leaving 19 bases between. The CDR3 length is 14 residues. CDR1 MNHEY and CDR2 SMNVEV come from the germline V gene (reference sequence). CDR3 nucleotides: TGTGCCAGTAAAGTCGGAGAGGGGGTTTATGGCTACACCTTC. Amino acids: CASKVGEGVYGYTF.

The chain joins TRBV7-2 to TRBJ1-2; 7 bases agree with TRBD1. Germline CDR1 is SGHTA and CDR2 is FQGNSA. V shed 4 bases, J shed 3 bases, and the junction held 5 bases outside the gene matches. The CDR3 has 14 residues. The CDR3 loop is CASSSSTGDYGYTF. CDR3 bases: TGTGCCAGCAGCTCGTCCACAGGGGACTATGGCTACACCTTC.

The table lists this clone with a few counts. The rearrangement uses TRBV11-3 and TRBJ2-7; 11 bases match TRBD2. Germline V lookup: CDR1 SGHNT, CDR2 YENEEA. Trimming took 1 base from V and 9 from J; bases not matched to a gene: 5. The length of the CDR3 is 14 residues. CDR3 protein: CASSLAGTSGVQYF. The DNA of the CDR3 is TGTGCCAGCAGCTTAGCTGGGACTAGCGGTGTGCAGTACTTC.

The chain couples TRBV2 to TRBJ1-2; perhaps TRBD1 as D (6 bases). Germline CDR1 is SNHLY and CDR2 is FYNNEI. The length of the CDR3 is 15 residues. Trimming shortened V by 6 bases and J by 3 bases, and 17 bases separated the two germline ends. CDR3 in amino acids: CASRGAVRTDYGYTF. CDR3 DNA: TGTGCCAGCAGGGGGGCAGTTAGGACGGACTATGGCTACACCTTC.

CDR3 amino acids: CASSGTGGWGYTF. DNA of the CDR3: TGTGCCAGCAGTGGGACAGGGGGCTGGGGCTACACCTTC. The V call is TRBV9, the J call TRBJ1-2; 12 bases line up with TRBD1. The germline gives CDR1 SGDLS, CDR2 YYNGEE. J gave up 8 bases and V 5 bases, and 4 bases lay outside the gene matches. CDR3 length: 13 residues.

The count of this clone is one. The V call is TRBV24-1, the J call TRBJ2-1; 10 nucleotides line up with TRBD1. This CDR3 contains 16 residues. Losses at the gene ends were 4 bases for V and 7 bases for J; bases not matched to a gene: 9. CDR1 is KGHDR, CDR2 SFDVKD, per germline. The chain's CDR3 is CATSDDGQGDWNEQFF. The CDR3, as DNA: TGTGCCACCAGTGACGACGGACAGGGGGATTGGAATGAGCAGTTCTTC.

Details on this clone: In the same sample, other DNA sequences code for this CDR3. V usage is TRBV19 and J usage is TRBJ1-5; 9 bases agree with TRBD1. Losses at the gene ends were 3 bases for V and 2 bases for J; bases not matched to a gene: 5. Germline loops: CDR1 LNHDA, CDR2 SQIVND (reference sequence). This CDR3 is 16 amino acids long. The CDR3 reads CASSMGQGRGNQPQHF. The CDR3 DNA reads as TGTGCCAGTAGTATGGGACAGGGTCGGGGCAATCAGCCCCAGCATTTT.

V and J are TRBV5-4 and TRBJ1-3; TRBD1 matches at 11 bases. Per germline, CDR1 SGHNT and CDR2 YYREEE (reference sequence). This CDR3 comprises 19 residues. After removal of 4 bases from V and 2 bases from J, the junction contained 14 bases not matched to a gene. CDR3 bases: TGTGCCAGCAGCCCAGGACAGGGGGCGACTGTAGGCCCTGGAAACACCATATATTTT. Translated, it gives CASSPGQGATVGPGNTIYF. The full variable domain, in which reference TRBV5-4 and TRBJ1-3 provide the parts outside the CDR3, is ETGVTQSPTHLIKTRGQQVTLRCSSQSGHNTVSWYQQALGQGPQFIFQYYREEENGRGNFPPRFSGLQFPNYSSELNVNALELDDSALYLCASSPGQGATVGPGNTIYFGEGSWLTVV.

V and J are TRBV20-1 and TRBJ1-1, with D unresolved. Germline CDR1 reads DFQATT; CDR2 reads SNEGSKA (reference sequence). CDR3 size: 11 residues. Trimming pared 5 bases from V and 2 bases from J, leaving 6 bases between. For the CDR3, the DNA is TGCAGTGCTCCGTTCAACACTGAAGCTTTCTTT. The encoded protein is CSAPFNTEAFF.

V is TRBV19 and J is TRBJ2-1; D not certain. Trimming took 3 bases from V and 4 from J, leaving 7 bases between them. Per germline, CDR1 LNHDA and CDR2 SQIVND (reference sequence). This CDR3 spans 13 amino acids. DNA of the CDR3: TGTGCCAGTAGTATGGCCCCTTACAATGAGCAGTTCTTC. Amino acids: CASSMAPYNEQFF.

The rearrangement joins TRBV10-2 to TRBJ2-4; 7 nucleotides agree with TRBD2. In germline, CDR1 is WSHSY, CDR2 SAAADI. CDR3 length: 15 amino acids. The trim removed 2 bases at V and 4 bases at J, leaving 5 bases unmatched. The CDR3 region has the DNA TGCGCCAGCAGTGAGGGATGGGAGGGGAAAAACATTCAGTACTTC. Its protein product is CASSEGWEGKNIQYF.

This clone was seen only once. The chain has TRBV6-5 and TRBJ2-3; 8 positions agree with TRBD1. Germline V gene data show CDR1 as MNHEY and CDR2 as SVGAGI. This CDR3 spans 15 amino acids. V shed 4 bases and J 1 base; nucleotides not matched to a gene: 4. The CDR3 DNA sequence: TGTGCCAGCAGTTCCCCGGGACAGGGCACAGATACGCAGTATTTT. Encoded protein: CASSSPGQGTDTQYF.